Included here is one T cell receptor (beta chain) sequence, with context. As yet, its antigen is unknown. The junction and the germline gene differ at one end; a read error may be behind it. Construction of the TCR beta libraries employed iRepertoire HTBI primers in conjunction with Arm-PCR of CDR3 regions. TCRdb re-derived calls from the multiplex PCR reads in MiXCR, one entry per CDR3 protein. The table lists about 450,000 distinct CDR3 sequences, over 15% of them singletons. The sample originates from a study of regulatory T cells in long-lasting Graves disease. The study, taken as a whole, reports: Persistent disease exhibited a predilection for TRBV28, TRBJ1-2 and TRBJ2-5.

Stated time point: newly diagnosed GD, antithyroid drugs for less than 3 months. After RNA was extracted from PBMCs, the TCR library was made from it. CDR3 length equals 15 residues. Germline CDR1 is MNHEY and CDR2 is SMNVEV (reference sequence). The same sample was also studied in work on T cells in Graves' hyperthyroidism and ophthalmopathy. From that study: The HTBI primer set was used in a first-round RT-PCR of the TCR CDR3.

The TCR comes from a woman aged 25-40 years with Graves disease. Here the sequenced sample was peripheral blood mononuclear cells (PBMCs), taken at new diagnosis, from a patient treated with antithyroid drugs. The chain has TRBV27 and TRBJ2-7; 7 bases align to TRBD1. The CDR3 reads CTSSRQGANSYEQYF. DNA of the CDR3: TGTACCAGCAGTCGACAGGGTGCGAACTCCTACGAGCAGTACTTC.